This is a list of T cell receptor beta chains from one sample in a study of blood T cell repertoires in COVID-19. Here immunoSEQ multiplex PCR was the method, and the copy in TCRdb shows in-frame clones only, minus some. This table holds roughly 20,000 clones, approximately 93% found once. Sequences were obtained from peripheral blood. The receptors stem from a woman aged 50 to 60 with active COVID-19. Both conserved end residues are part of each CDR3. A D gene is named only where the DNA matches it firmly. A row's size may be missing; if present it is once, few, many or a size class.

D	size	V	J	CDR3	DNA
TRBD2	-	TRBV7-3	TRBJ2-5	CASSIMGGPKETQYF	TGTGCCAGCAGCATAATGGGAGGGCCGAAAGAGACCCAGTACTTC
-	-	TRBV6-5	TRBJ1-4	CASSYMAEREKLFF	TGTGCCAGCAGCTATATGGCAGAGCGTGAAAAACTGTTTTTT
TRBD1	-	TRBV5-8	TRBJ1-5	CASSEDRQGYQPQHF	TGTGCCAGCAGCGAGGACAGACAGGGATATCAGCCCCAGCATTTT
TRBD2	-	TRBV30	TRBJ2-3	CAWFPLAGSTDTQYF	TGTGCCTGGTTTCCACTAGCGGGCAGCACAGATACGCAGTATTTT
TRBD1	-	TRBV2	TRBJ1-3	CASSEEGQRTAIYF	TGTGCCAGCAGTGAAGAGGGACAGAGAACCGCCATATATTTT
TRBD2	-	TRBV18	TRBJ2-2	CASSPPRLAGRTGELFF	TGTGCCAGCTCACCACCTCGACTAGCGGGAAGAACCGGGGAGCTGTTTTTT
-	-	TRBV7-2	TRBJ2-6	CASSLVSSGANVLTF	TGTGCCAGCAGCTTAGTTAGCTCTGGGGCCAACGTCCTGACTTTC
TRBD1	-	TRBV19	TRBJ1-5	CASTEGTGSYQPQHF	TGTGCCAGTACAGAAGGGACAGGGTCGTATCAGCCCCAGCATTTT
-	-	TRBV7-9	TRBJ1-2	CASSPSPGLLYGYTF	TGTGCCAGCAGCCCTTCCCCAGGGCTTCTCTATGGCTACACCTTC
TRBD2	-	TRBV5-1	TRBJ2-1	CASRGLDDEQFF	TGCGCCAGCCGAGGACTAGATGATGAGCAGTTCTTC
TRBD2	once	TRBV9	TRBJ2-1	CASSVGLAGGYSYNEQFF	TGTGCCAGCAGCGTCGGTCTAGCGGGAGGCTACTCCTACAATGAGCAGTTCTTC
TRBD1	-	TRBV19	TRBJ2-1	CASSPRSGTVFPYNEQFF	TGTGCCAGTAGTCCCCGCTCTGGGACAGTGTTTCCCTACAATGAGCAGTTCTTC
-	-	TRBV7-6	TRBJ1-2	CASSPRRAASYGYTF	TGTGCCAGCAGCCCCCGGAGGGCCGCTTCGTATGGCTACACCTTC
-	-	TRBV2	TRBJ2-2	CASLPPTRGSGELFF	TGTGCCAGCCTCCCTCCGACCCGCGGGTCCGGGGAGCTGTTTTTT
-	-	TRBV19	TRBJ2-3	CASSSRLVGGTDTQYF	TGTGCCAGTAGTTCCCGGCTAGTTGGCGGCACAGATACGCAGTATTTT
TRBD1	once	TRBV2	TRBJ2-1	CASCEDWQGARGEQFF	TGTGCCAGCTGTGAAGATTGGCAGGGGGCTCGGGGTGAGCAGTTCTTC